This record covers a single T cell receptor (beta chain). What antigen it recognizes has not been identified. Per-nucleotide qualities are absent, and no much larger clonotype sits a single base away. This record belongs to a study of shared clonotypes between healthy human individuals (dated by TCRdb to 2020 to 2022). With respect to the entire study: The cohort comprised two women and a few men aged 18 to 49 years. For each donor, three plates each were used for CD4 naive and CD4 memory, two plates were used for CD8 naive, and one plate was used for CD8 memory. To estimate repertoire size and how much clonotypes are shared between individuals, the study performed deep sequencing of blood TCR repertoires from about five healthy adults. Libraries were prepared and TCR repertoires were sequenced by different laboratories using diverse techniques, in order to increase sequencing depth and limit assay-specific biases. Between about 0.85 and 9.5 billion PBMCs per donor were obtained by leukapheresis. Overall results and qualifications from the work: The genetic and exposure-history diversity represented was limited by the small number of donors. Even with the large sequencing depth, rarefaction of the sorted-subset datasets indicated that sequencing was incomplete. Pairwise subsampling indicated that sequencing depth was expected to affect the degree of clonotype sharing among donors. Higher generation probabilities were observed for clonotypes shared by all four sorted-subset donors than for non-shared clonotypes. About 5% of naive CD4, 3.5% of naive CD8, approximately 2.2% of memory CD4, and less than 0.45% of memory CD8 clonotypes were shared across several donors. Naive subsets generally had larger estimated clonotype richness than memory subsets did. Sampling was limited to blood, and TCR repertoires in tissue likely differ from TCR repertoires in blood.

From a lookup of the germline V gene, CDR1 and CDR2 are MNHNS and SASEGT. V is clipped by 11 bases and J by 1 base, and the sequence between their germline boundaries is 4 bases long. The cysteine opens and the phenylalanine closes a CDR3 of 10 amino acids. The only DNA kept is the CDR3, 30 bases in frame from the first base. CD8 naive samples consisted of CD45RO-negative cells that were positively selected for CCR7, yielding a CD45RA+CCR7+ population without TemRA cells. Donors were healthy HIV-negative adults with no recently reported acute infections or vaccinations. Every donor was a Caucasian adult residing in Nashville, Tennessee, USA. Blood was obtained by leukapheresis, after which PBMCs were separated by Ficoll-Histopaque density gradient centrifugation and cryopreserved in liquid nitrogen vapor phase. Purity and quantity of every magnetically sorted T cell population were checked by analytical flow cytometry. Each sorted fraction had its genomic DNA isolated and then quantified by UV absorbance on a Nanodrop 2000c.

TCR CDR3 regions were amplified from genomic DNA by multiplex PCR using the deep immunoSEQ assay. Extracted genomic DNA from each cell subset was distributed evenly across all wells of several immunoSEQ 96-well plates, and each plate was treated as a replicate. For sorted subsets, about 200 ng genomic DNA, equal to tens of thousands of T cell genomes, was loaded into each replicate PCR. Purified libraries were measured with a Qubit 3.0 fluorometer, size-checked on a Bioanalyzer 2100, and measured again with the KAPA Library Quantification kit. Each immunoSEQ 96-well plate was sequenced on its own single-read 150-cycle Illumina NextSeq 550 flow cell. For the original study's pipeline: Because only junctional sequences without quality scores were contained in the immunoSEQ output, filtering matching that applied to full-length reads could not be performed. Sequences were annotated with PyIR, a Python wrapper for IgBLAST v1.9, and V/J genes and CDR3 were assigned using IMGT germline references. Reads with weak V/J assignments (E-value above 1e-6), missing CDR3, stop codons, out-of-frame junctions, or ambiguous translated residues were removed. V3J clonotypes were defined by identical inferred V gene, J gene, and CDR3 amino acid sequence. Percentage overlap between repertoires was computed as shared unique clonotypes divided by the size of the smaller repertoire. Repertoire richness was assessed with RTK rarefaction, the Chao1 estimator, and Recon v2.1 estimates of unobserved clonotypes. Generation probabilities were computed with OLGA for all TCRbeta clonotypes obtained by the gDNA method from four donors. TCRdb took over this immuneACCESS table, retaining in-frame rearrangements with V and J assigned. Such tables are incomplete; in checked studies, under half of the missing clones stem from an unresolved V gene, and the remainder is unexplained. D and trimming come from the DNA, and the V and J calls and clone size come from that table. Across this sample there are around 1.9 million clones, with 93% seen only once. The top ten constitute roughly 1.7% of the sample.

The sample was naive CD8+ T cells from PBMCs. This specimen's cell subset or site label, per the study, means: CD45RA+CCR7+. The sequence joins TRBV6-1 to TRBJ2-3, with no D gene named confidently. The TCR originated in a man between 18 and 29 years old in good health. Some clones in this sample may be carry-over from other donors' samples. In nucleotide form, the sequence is TGTGCCCTCCGCACAGATACGCAGTATTTT. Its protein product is CALRTDTQYF.